The clone carrying this T cell receptor beta chain was counted a few times. TCRdb's copy holds only in-frame clones and misses some; the assay was immunoSEQ multiplex PCR. The profile covers approximately 220,000 clones, with 65% to 85% appearing a single time and about 27% taken by the ten largest. These data come from a study of blood T cell repertoires in COVID-19. Germline loops: CDR1 GTSNPN, CDR2 SVGIG (reference sequence). V dropped 1 base and J dropped 0 bases, with 19 bases sitting between them. This CDR3 spans 19 amino acids. The sequenced sample consisted of peripheral blood. The receptor's source is a man aged 40-55 years with acute or convalescent COVID-19. V is TRBV30 and J is TRBJ1-6, with a weak D call TRBD1 (5 bases). CDR3 sequence: CAWSARWGLPSSYNSPLHF. CDR3 DNA: TGTGCCTGGAGTGCTCGATGGGGACTCCCGAGCTCCTATAATTCACCCCTCCACTTT.